This TCR beta chain was captured in a study of cytomegalovirus exposure and HLA in healthy donors. Each donor's status was that of a healthy bone marrow donor. Whole-study results and caveats: Later analysis associated a missense DCLRE1C variant with TCR beta V- and J-gene trimming. Clonal expansion, a later analysis showed, was greater in HLA-associated TCR beta chains than in equally common others. The only immune exposure information that was available was CMV serostatus.

This clone came up a few times. Its target is not known. The PCR had 60 Vbeta and 13 Jbeta primers. Repertoires were generated with immunoSEQ multiplex PCR, while TCRdb's copy carries only in-frame clones and drops some. The sample records 130,000 to 150,000 clones, roughly 80% being singletons. Per germline, CDR1 SNHLY and CDR2 FYNNEI. V was clipped by 3 bases and J by 0 bases, with 8 bases between them. The CDR3 runs 14 residues. The material sequenced was PBMCs. This rearrangement joins TRBV2 to TRBJ1-1; unclear D gene. This sequence originates from a woman aged 40 to 55 in good health and CMV-seropositive. CDR3 amino acids: CASSEPPMNTEAFF. The DNA for the CDR3 is TGTGCCAGCAGTGAGCCGCCTATGAACACTGAAGCTTTCTTT.